The 24 T cell receptor beta chains listed next were all sequenced from one sample in a study of human T cells and chemical hapten exposure. Time point reported: healthy volunteer bleed at 6 weeks. The template was total RNA from unfractionated whole blood. TCRdb recomputed calls from the RACE reads with MiXCR, one row per CDR3 protein. Here the sample spans about 80,000 distinct CDR3 sequences, about 9.2% being singletons. The sample consisted of whole blood. The receptors come from a female donor in good health. Some clones in this sample may be carry-over from other donors' samples.

This clonotype has a handful of counts. The chain is built from TRBV7-2 and TRBJ2-3, with 13 bases lining up with TRBD2. Losses at the gene ends were 5 bases for V and 0 bases for J; bases not matched to a gene: 14. The CDR3 covers 20 residues. Germline V gives CDR1 SGHTA, CDR2 FQGNSA. CDR3 region: CASSPRLAGGRSTSTDTQYF. Written as DNA, the CDR3 is TGTGCCAGCAGCCCCCGACTAGCGGGGGGCAGAAGTACTAGCACAGATACGCAGTATTTT.

This clonotype was detected many times. In DNA form, the CDR3 reads TGTGCCAGCAGCAGGAGCTCCTATAATTCACCCCTCCACTTT. Amino acids: CASSRSSYNSPLHF. The chain uses TRBV6-2 or TRBV6-3 and TRBJ1-6; D is unclear. Germline V gene sequence: CDR1 MNHEY, CDR2 SVGEGT. V was shortened by 6 bases and J by 0 bases, with 6 bases between the two germline ends. The CDR3 length is 14 residues.

This clonotype was picked up many times. V and J are TRBV29-1 and TRBJ2-3; possibly TRBD1 for D (5 bases). The CDR3 is made up of 14 amino acids. The germline V gene encodes CDR1 SQVTM and CDR2 ANQGSEA. Trimming took 4 bases from V and 2 from J, leaving 13 bases between them. The CDR3 DNA reads TGCAGCGTTGCCTCAGGGCCCCTCACAGATACGCAGTATTTT. This translates into CSVASGPLTDTQYF.

The chain joins TRBV10-3 to TRBJ2-6; D is possibly TRBD2 (5 bases). Germline assignment: CDR1 ENHRY and CDR2 SYGVKD. The CDR3 is 17 residues long. V was shortened by 7 bases and J by 2 bases, with 18 bases between the two germline ends. The CDR3: CAIKSSSAAPGANVLTF. CDR3 DNA sequence: TGTGCCATCAAGAGTTCCTCAGCGGCCCCTGGGGCCAACGTCCTGACTTTC.

This clonotype was seen a handful of times. This chain connects TRBV20-1 to TRBJ1-4; no clear D. CDR1 and CDR2 from the germline V gene are DFQATT and SNEGSKA (reference sequence). The ends were cut back, 5 bases at V and 0 bases at J, with 10 bases in the middle. The CDR3 spans 14 residues. CDR3 sequence reads: CSARKQTTNEKLFF. The CDR3 nucleotides are TGCAGTGCTCGTAAACAGACAACTAATGAAAAACTGTTTTTT.

This clonotype was recorded at least ten times. The chain joins TRBV20-1 to TRBJ1-6; D not certain. V was pared by 7 bases and J by 5 bases, with 15 bases between. The CDR3 covers 14 residues. CDR1 is DFQATT, CDR2 SNEGSKA, per germline (reference sequence). The CDR3, as DNA: TGCAGTGTTACCCGGGCTGTGGATAATTCACCCCTCCACTTT. Its protein product is CSVTRAVDNSPLHF.

This clonotype was recorded a few times. This chain links TRBV3-1 with TRBJ2-5; either TRBD1 or TRBD2 may fit D (7 bases each). V gave up 1 base and J gave up 2 bases, with 14 bases separating them. This CDR3 is built from 16 residues. Germline V CDR1 and CDR2: LGHDT, YNNKEL (reference sequence). This CDR3 reads CASSQAGGAGQETQYF. The CDR3 DNA is TGTGCCAGCAGCCAAGCAGGGGGGGCGGGGCAAGAGACCCAGTACTTC.

This clonotype was seen more than once but under ten times. The chain combines TRBV12-5 with TRBJ2-3, with D maybe TRBD1 (6 bases). The germline V and J ends were trimmed by 4 bases and 0 bases, with 17 bases remaining between them. Germline V gene lookup returns CDR1 LGHNT and CDR2 FRNRAP. The CDR3 is made up of 17 amino acids. CDR3 sequence: CASGSILTGTSTDTQYF. CDR3 nucleotides: TGTGCTAGTGGTTCAATCCTAACAGGGACGAGCACAGATACGCAGTATTTT.

Ten or more counts support this clonotype. V usage is TRBV2 and J usage is TRBJ1-1, with TRBD1 identical over 8 bases. Germline V gene sequence: CDR1 SNHLY, CDR2 FYNNEI. With V trimmed by 0 bases and J by 11 bases, 8 bases remained unmatched. This CDR3 region has 14 residues. CDR3 sequence reads: CASSEAHGQGLAFF. DNA of the CDR3: TGTGCCAGCAGTGAAGCGCATGGACAGGGTCTCGCTTTCTTT. Together with reference TRBV2 and TRBJ1-1, the CDR3 gives the full variable domain: EPEVTQTPSHQVTQMGQEVILRCVPISNHLYFYWYRQILGQKVEFLVSFYNNEISEKSEIFDDQFSVERPDGSNFTLKIRSTKLEDSAMYFCASSEAHGQGLAFFGQGTRLTVV.

This clonotype was seen a few times. The CDR3 loop reads CASPLGQFNSPLHF. The CDR3 nucleotides read TGTGCTAGCCCTCTCGGACAGTTCAATTCACCCCTCCACTTT. The chain has TRBV7-7 and TRBJ1-6, with D perhaps matching TRBD1 (6 bases). CDR1 and CDR2 (germline): SSHAT, FNYEAQ (reference sequence). The CDR3 spans 14 residues.

The V and J genes are TRBV6-6 and TRBJ2-3, with 7 bases lining up with TRBD2. Looked up from germline, CDR1 is MNHNY and CDR2 is SVGAGI (reference sequence). After removal of 6 bases from V and 5 bases from J, the junction contained 11 bases not matched to a gene. This CDR3 region has 15 residues. In DNA, the CDR3 is TGTGCCAGCAGCCCCGGTGGGGCGGGGGAAGATACGCAGTATTTT. Its protein is CASSPGGAGEDTQYF.

This clonotype has a count of ten or more. As DNA, the CDR3 is TGCAGTGCTAGAGATGGACTTTGGGGGGCCAGCCGTGGGACCCAGTACTTC. Amino acids: CSARDGLWGASRGTQYF. The rearrangement joins TRBV20-1 to TRBJ2-5; D is possibly TRBD1 or TRBD2 (6 bases each). CDR1 and CDR2 from the germline V gene are DFQATT and SNEGSKA (reference sequence). The CDR3 runs 17 residues. Trimming took 0 bases from V and 7 from J, leaving 24 bases between them.

This clonotype was seen many times. The chain uses TRBV7-9 and TRBJ1-4; D is ambiguous. Germline CDR1 and CDR2: SEHNR and FQNEAQ (reference sequence). The CDR3 runs to 16 residues. V dropped 6 bases and J dropped 4 bases, with 18 bases sitting between them. DNA of the CDR3: TGTGCCAGCAGGTCTTCTACCGGACGGGGTAATGAAAAACTGTTTTTT. Its protein product is CASRSSTGRGNEKLFF.

The chain links TRBV20-1 to TRBJ1-1; tentatively, D is TRBD1 (6 bases). CDR3 length: 13 amino acids. V shed 6 bases and J shed 1 base, with 12 bases lying between them. The germline CDR1 and CDR2 sequences are DFQATT and SNEGSKA (reference sequence). The CDR3 loop is CSAIDRRNTEAFF. The DNA for the CDR3 is TGCAGTGCCATCGACAGGAGGAACACTGAAGCTTTCTTT.

This clonotype was found many times. This chain links TRBV6-4 with TRBJ1-1; D unclear. V was clipped by 3 bases and J by 1 base, with 6 bases between them. There are 13 residues in the CDR3. The germline V gene has CDR1 MRHNA and CDR2 SNTAGT. CDR3 amino acids: CASSDEQNTEAFF. CDR3 sequence (DNA): TGTGCCAGCAGTGATGAACAGAACACTGAAGCTTTCTTT.

The chain carries TRBV12-3 or TRBV12-4 and TRBJ1-2; weak D call: TRBD1 (6 bases). Trimming removed 6 bases at V and 7 bases at J, with 15 bases between. The CDR3 runs 13 residues. The CDR3 reads CASSTTGSGGYTF. The CDR3 DNA reads TGTGCCAGCAGCACCACAGGGTCGGGTGGCTACACCTTC.

The V call is TRBV10-3, the J call TRBJ2-3; weak D call: TRBD2 (6 bases). Trimming left V 6 bases short and J 3 bases short, with 10 bases between. CDR1 ENHRY and CDR2 SYGVKD come from the germline V gene. The CDR3 loop spans 13 amino acids. CDR3 loop: CAIREGLTDTQYF. Here the CDR3 DNA reads TGTGCCATCAGGGAGGGTCTGACAGATACGCAGTATTTT.

This clonotype was counted at least ten times. The J gene is TRBJ1-5, the V gene TRBV6-6, with D perhaps TRBD1 (6 bases). The CDR3 length is 14 residues. Germline V gives CDR1 MNHNY, CDR2 SVGAGI (reference sequence). V lost 4 bases and J 2 bases, leaving 9 bases between the germline ends. The CDR3 DNA sequence: TGTGCCAGCAGTTCAGGGGATGGCAATCAGCCCCAGCATTTT. Protein sequence: CASSSGDGNQPQHF.

This clonotype was counted a few times. The gene calls are TRBV29-1 and TRBJ1-1; D is ambiguous. Germline CDR1 is SQVTM and CDR2 is ANQGSEA. Between the trimmed V and J ends, which lost 4 bases and 2 bases, there was a span of 11 bases. CDR3 length: 13 amino acids. The CDR3 here is CSVVIDLNTEAFF. CDR3 nucleotides: TGCAGCGTTGTAATAGACCTAAACACTGAAGCTTTCTTT.

The CDR3 nucleotides are TGTGCCAGCAACCCCACGGACAGGATAGGAACTGAAGCTTTCTTT. It specifies CASNPTDRIGTEAFF. This chain joins TRBV3-1 and TRBJ1-1; 7 nucleotides line up with TRBD1. After removal of 7 bases from V and 5 bases from J, the junction contained 13 bases not matched to a gene. Germline V gives CDR1 LGHDT, CDR2 YNNKEL (reference sequence). The length of the CDR3 is 15 residues.

V and J are TRBV29-1 and TRBJ1-1; D is unclear. CDR3 length: 12 residues. V lost 4 bases and J 1 base, leaving 7 bases between the germline ends. CDR1 is SQVTM and CDR2 is ANQGSEA in the germline V gene. The CDR3: CSVVRANTEAFF. The CDR3 DNA reads TGCAGCGTTGTGAGGGCGAACACTGAAGCTTTCTTT.

This clonotype was detected a few times. This chain joins TRBV2 and TRBJ2-1; 8 bases align to TRBD2. The CDR3 is 16 residues long. J gave up 0 bases and V 6 bases, and 7 bases lay outside the gene matches. Germline assignment: CDR1 SNHLY and CDR2 FYNNEI. The CDR3: CASSGRGARSYNEQFF. As DNA, the CDR3 is TGTGCCAGCAGCGGGCGGGGGGCCCGCTCCTACAATGAGCAGTTCTTC.

This clonotype came up many times. The CDR3 DNA reads TGTGCCAGCAGCCAAGTTGCAGGGAGGGAGACCCAGTACTTC. Its protein product is CASSQVAGRETQYF. This sequence joins TRBV3-1 and TRBJ2-5; D may be TRBD2 (6 bases). CDR3 length equals 14 residues. Between the trimmed V and J ends, which lost 1 base and 5 bases, there was a span of 11 bases. Germline assignment: CDR1 LGHDT and CDR2 YNNKEL (reference sequence).

This clonotype appeared many times. The CDR3: CASSLVSPQQGGTEAFF. In nucleotides, the CDR3 is TGTGCCAGCAGCTTAGTTTCCCCCCAGCAGGGAGGCACTGAAGCTTTCTTT. This chain joins TRBV11-2 and TRBJ1-1; D perhaps matches TRBD1 (5 bases). The V and J ends lost 1 base and 4 bases respectively, with 19 bases between them. The CDR3 loop spans 17 amino acids. Per the germline V gene, CDR1 is SGHAT and CDR2 is FQNNGV.